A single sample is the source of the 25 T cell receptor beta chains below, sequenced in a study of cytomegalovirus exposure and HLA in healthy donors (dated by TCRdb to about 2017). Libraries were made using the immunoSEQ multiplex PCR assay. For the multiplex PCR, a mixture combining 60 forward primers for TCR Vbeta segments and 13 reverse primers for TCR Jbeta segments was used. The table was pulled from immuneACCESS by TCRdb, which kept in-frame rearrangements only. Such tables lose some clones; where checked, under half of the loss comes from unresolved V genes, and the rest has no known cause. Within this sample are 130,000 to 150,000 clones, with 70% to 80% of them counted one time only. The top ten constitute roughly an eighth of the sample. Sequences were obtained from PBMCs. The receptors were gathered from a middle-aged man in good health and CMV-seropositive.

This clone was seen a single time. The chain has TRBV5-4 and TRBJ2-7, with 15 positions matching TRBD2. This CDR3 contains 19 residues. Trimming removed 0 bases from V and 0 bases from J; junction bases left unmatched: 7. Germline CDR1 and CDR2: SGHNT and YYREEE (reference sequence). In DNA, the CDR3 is TGTGCCAGCAGCTTGGCCGCGGGACTAGCGGGAGGACCCTCCTACGAGCAGTACTTC. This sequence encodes CASSLAAGLAGGPSYEQYF.

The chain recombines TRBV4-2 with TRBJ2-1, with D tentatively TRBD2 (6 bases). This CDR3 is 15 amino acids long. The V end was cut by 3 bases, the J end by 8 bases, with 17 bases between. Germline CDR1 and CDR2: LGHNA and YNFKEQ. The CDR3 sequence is CASSQGLGGGDEQFF. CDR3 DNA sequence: TGTGCCAGCAGCCAGGGATTGGGGGGTGGCGATGAGCAGTTCTTC.

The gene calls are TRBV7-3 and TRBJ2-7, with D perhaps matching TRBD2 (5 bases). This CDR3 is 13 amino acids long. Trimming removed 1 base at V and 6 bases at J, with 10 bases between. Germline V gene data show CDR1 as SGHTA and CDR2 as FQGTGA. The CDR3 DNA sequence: TGTGCCAGCAGCTTAAGCCTAGCAGGCGAGCAGTACTTC. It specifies CASSLSLAGEQYF.

The CDR3 nucleotides read TGTGCCAGCAGCCCGGGGAGGGGGATGAACACTGAAGCTTTCTTT. It translates to CASSPGRGMNTEAFF. The V call is TRBV9, the J call TRBJ1-1, with D maybe TRBD1 (6 bases). Trimming left V 4 bases short and J 0 bases short, with 13 bases between. The CDR3 is made up of 15 amino acids. In germline, CDR1 is SGDLS, CDR2 YYNGEE.

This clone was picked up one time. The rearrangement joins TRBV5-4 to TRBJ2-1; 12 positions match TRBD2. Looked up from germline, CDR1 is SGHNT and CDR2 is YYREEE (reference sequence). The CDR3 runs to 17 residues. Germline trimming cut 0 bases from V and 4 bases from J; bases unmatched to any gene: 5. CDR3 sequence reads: CASSLAGGTSGYNEQFF. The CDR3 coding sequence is TGTGCCAGCAGCTTGGCAGGCGGGACTAGCGGGTACAATGAGCAGTTCTTC.

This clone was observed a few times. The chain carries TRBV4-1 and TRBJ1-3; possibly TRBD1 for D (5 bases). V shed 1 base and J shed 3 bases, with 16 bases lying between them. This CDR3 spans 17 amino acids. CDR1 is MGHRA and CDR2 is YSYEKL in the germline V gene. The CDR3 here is CASSQVRGSPFGNTIYF. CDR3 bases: TGCGCCAGCAGCCAAGTCCGGGGGTCCCCTTTTGGAAACACCATATATTTT.

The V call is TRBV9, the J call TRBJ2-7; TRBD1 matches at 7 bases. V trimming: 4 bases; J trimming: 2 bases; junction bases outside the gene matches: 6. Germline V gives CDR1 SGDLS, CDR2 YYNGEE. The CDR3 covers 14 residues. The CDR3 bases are TGTGCCAGCAGCTCCGGGACAGCAACCTACGAGCAGTACTTC. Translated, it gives CASSSGTATYEQYF.

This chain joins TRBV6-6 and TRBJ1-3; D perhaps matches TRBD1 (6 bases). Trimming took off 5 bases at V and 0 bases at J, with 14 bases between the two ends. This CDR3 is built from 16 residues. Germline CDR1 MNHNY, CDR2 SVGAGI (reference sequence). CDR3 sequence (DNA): TGTGCCAGCAGTCCCTGGACAGAAAGCTCTGGAAACACCATATATTTT. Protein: CASSPWTESSGNTIYF.

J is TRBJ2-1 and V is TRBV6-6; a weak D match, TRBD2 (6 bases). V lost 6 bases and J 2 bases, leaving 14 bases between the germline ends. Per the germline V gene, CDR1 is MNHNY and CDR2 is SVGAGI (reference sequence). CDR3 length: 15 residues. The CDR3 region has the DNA TGTGCCAGCAGGAAGGGCGGGATAGCCTACAATGAGCAGTTCTTC. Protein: CASRKGGIAYNEQFF.

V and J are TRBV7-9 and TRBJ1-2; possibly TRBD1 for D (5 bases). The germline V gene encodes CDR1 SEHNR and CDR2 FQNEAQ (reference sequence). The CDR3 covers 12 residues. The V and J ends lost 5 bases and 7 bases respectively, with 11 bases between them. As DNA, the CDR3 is TGTGCCAGCAGCGAGGACGACAGTGGCTACACCTTC. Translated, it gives CASSEDDSGYTF. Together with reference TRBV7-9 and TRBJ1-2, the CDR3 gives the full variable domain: DTGVSQNPRHKITKRGQNVTFRCDPISEHNRLYWYRQTLGQGPEFLTYFQNEAQLEKSRLLSDRFSAERPKGSFSTLEIQRTEQGDSAMYLCASSEDDSGYTFGSGTRLTVV.

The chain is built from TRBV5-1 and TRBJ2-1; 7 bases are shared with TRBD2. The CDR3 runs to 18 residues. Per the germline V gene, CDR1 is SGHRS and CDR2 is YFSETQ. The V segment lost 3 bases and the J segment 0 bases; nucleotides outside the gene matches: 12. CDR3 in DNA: TGCGCCAGCAGCTCCAAGGGAGGGCGGGGAAGCTCCTACAATGAGCAGTTCTTC. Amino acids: CASSSKGGRGSSYNEQFF.

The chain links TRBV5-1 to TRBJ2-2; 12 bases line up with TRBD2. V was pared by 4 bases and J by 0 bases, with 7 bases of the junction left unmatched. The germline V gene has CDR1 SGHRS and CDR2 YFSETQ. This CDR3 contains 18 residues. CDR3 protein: CASSPGLAGSANTGELFF. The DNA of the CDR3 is TGCGCCAGCAGCCCGGGACTAGCGGGCAGCGCGAACACCGGGGAGCTGTTTTTT.

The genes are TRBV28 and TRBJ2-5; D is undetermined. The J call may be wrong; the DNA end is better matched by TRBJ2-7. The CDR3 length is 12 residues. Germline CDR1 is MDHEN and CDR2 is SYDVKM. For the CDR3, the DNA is TGTGCCAGCAGTCATTCTCTCGCCGAGCAGTACTTC. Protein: CASSHSLAEQYF.

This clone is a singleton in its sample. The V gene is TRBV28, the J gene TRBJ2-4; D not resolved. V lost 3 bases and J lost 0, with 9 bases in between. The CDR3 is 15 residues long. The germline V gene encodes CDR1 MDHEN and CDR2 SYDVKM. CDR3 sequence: CASSFESGAKNIQYF. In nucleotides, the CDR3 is TGTGCCAGCAGTTTTGAGTCTGGAGCCAAAAACATTCAGTACTTC.

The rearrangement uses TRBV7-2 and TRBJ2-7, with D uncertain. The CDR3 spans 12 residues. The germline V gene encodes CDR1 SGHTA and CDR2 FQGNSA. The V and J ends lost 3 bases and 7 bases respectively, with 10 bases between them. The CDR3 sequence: CASSFPRLEQYF. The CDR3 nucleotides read TGTGCCAGCAGCTTCCCCCGTCTAGAGCAGTACTTC.

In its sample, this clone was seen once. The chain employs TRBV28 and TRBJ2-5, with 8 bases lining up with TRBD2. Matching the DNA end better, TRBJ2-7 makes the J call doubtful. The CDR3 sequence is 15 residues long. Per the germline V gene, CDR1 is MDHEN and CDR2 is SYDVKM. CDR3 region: CASSSPGLESYEQYF. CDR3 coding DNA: TGTGCCAGCAGTTCTCCGGGACTAGAGTCCTACGAGCAGTACTTC.

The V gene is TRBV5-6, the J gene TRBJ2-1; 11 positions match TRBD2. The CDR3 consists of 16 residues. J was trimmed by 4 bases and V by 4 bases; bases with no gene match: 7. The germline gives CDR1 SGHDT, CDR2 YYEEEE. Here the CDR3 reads CASSPGLAGFYNEQFF. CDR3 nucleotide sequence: TGTGCCAGCAGCCCAGGACTAGCGGGTTTTTACAATGAGCAGTTCTTC.

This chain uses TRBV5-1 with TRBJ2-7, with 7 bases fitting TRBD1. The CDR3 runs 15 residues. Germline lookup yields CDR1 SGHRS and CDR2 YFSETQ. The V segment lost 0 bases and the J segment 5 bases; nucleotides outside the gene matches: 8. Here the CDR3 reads CASSLAGQGENEQYF. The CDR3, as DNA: TGCGCCAGCAGCTTGGCCGGGCAGGGGGAAAACGAGCAGTACTTC.

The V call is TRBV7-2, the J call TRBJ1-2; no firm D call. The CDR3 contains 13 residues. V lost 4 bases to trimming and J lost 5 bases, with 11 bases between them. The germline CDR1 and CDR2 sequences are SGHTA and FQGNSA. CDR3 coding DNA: TGTGCCAGCAGCTCCAGGACTGCTTATGGCTACACCTTC. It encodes CASSSRTAYGYTF.

This CDR3 reads CASSLAGVGGELFF. CDR3 sequence (DNA): TGTGCCAGCAGCTTAGCAGGGGTCGGCGGGGAGCTGTTTTTT. This chain links TRBV7-9 with TRBJ2-2; tentatively, D is TRBD1 (5 bases). The germline V gene encodes CDR1 SEHNR and CDR2 FQNEAQ (reference sequence). The CDR3 is made up of 14 amino acids. Trimming took 0 bases from V and 7 from J, leaving 9 bases between them.

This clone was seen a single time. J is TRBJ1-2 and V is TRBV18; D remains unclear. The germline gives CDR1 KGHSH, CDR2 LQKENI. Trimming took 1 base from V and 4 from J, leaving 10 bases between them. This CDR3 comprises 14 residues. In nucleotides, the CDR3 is TGTGCCAGCTCACCACGGGAGGGTACCTATGGCTACACCTTC. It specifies CASSPREGTYGYTF. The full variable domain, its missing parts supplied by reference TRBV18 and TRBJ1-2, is NAGVMQNPRHLVRRRGQEARLRCSPMKGHSHVYWYRQLPEEGLKFMVYLQKENIIDESGMPKERFSAEFPKEGPSILRIQQVVRGDSAAYFCASSPREGTYGYTFGSGTRLTVV.

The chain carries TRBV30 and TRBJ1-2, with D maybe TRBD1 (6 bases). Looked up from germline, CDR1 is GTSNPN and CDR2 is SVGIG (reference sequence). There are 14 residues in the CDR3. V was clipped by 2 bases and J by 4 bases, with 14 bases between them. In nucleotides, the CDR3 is TGTGCCTGGAGTTTCTCCCGGGGGGCCTATGGCTACACCTTC. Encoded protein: CAWSFSRGAYGYTF.

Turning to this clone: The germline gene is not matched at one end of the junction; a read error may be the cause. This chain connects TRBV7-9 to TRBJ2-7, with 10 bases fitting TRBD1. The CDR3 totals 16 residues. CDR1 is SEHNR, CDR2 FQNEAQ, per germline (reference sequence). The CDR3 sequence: CSSSFWTGGNSYEQYF. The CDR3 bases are TGTTCCAGCAGCTTTTGGACAGGGGGGAACTCCTACGAGCAGTACTTC.

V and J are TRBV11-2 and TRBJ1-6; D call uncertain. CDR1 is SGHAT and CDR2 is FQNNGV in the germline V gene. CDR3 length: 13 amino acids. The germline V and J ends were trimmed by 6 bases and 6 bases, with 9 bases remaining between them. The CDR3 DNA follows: TGTGCCAGCAGTTTCGGTTCTAATTCACCCCTCCACTTT. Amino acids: CASSFGSNSPLHF.

The CDR3, as DNA: TGTGCCAGCAGCTTAGATCTGAGCAGAGGCGAAGCTTTCTTT. This gives the protein CASSLDLSRGEAFF. The V call is TRBV11-2, the J call TRBJ1-1; D gene unclear. This CDR3 comprises 14 residues. V lost 0 bases to trimming and J lost 8 bases, with 13 bases between them. Per the germline V gene, CDR1 is SGHAT and CDR2 is FQNNGV.